Below are 22 T cell receptor beta chains sequenced from a single sample in a study of blood T cells in healthy people across ages (dated by TCRdb to about 2015). Receptors were amplified or captured by 5' RACE. The sequencing machine was an Illumina HiSeq 2500. A second PCR of about 7 to 12 cycles was run with a J-beta primer mix and a sample-barcoded 5' primer. TCRdb cleaned the public reads at Q25 with fastp, built clones with MiXCR and kept in-frame beta chains. Rows are unified per CDR3 protein, each entry keeping the most common DNA and genes. The sample table lists over 500,000 distinct CDR3 sequences, approximately 52% of them with a count of one. The top ten hold approximately 15% of the sample. The sequenced sample was blood. The receptors stem from a woman over 75 in good health.

The J gene is TRBJ1-2, the V gene TRBV7-2, with D perhaps matching TRBD1 (5 bases). The CDR3 extends over 14 amino acids. Deletions cut 6 bases from V and 4 bases from J, with 15 bases between. Germline assignment: CDR1 SGHTA and CDR2 FQGNSA. Here the CDR3 DNA reads TGTGCCAGCAGTCGGGACGGGACGGGCTATGGCTACACCTTC. Translation: CASSRDGTGYGYTF.

The chain employs TRBV20-1 and TRBJ2-7, with 12 bases lining up with TRBD2. The CDR3 loop spans 16 amino acids. J gave up 4 bases and V 3 bases, and 10 bases lay outside the gene matches. CDR1 DFQATT and CDR2 SNEGSKA come from the germline V gene (reference sequence). In DNA form, the CDR3 reads TGCAGTGCTAGCACAAGGACTAGCGGGAACAAATACGAGCAGTACTTC. Its protein product is CSASTRTSGNKYEQYF.

This clonotype occurred many times. The chain carries TRBV3-1 and TRBJ2-1; 7 bases match TRBD1. The CDR3 runs to 16 residues. The J segment lost 4 bases and the V segment lost 1 base, leaving 7 bases of the junction unmatched. Looked up from germline, CDR1 is LGHDT and CDR2 is YNNKEL (reference sequence). The CDR3 reads CASSQANRGRYNEQFF. The CDR3 nucleotides are TGTGCCAGCAGCCAAGCAAACAGGGGAAGGTACAATGAGCAGTTCTTC.

The V call is TRBV25-1, the J call TRBJ1-5; TRBD1 is a possible D gene (6 bases). This CDR3 is 17 amino acids long. The germline CDR1 and CDR2 sequences are MGHDK and SYGVNS. Trimming shortened V by 8 bases and J by 6 bases, and 26 bases separated the two germline ends. In DNA form, the CDR3 reads TGTGCCAGCCCAGGACCCCCGGACAGAATCTGGACTCAGCCCCAGCATTTT. This encodes CASPGPPDRIWTQPQHF.

V and J are TRBV10-3 and TRBJ2-7; D uncertain. CDR3 length equals 13 residues. V shed 8 bases and J shed 4 bases, with 15 bases lying between them. Germline lookup yields CDR1 ENHRY and CDR2 SYGVKD. CDR3 sequence reads: CAIRAPERYEQYF. In DNA form, the CDR3 reads TGTGCCATCCGGGCCCCCGAGAGGTACGAGCAGTACTTC.

This clonotype was seen many times. The chain recombines TRBV5-1 with TRBJ2-1, with TRBD2 matching over 9 bases. After removal of 2 bases from V and 4 bases from J, the junction contained 7 bases not matched to a gene. The germline V gene has CDR1 SGHRS and CDR2 YFSETQ. This CDR3 has 16 amino acids. CDR3: CASSLRAGGIYNEQFF. Here the CDR3 DNA reads TGCGCCAGCAGCTTACGGGCGGGAGGGATATACAATGAGCAGTTCTTC.

V usage is TRBV29-1 and J usage is TRBJ2-7; TRBD1 aligns across 10 bases. Germline loops: CDR1 SQVTM, CDR2 ANQGSEA. The CDR3 contains 13 residues. V dropped 6 bases and J dropped 2; count of bases not matched to a gene: 4. CDR3 region: CSVGDRGPYEQYF. The CDR3 DNA reads TGCAGCGTAGGGGACAGGGGTCCCTACGAGCAGTACTTC.

The chain recombines TRBV12-3 or TRBV12-4 with TRBJ1-3; D is ambiguous. Trimming took 6 bases from V and 0 from J, leaving 15 bases between them. The CDR3 contains 16 residues. CDR3 nucleotide sequence: TGTGCCAGCAGGGACCGCGGTTCCAACTCTGGAAACACCATATATTTT. Its protein is CASRDRGSNSGNTIYF.

This clonotype was seen only once. A much more abundant neighbour one base away suggests this may be a read error. CDR3 protein: CRVALSYNEQFF. As DNA, the CDR3 is TGCAGGGTGGCCCTCTCCTACAATGAGCAGTTCTTC. This chain links TRBV20-1 with TRBJ2-1; D not certain. The CDR3 covers 12 residues. CDR1 and CDR2 (germline): DFQATT, SNEGSKA (reference sequence).

The chain employs TRBV20-1 and TRBJ2-1; possibly TRBD2 for D (6 bases). Gene TRBJ2-7 matches the end of the DNA better, so the J call may be wrong. The CDR3 is 17 amino acids. CDR1 is DFQATT and CDR2 is SNEGSKA in the germline V gene (reference sequence). In DNA, the CDR3 is TGCAGTGCTAGATCCCCCATCGGGAGTCTCTCCTACAATGAGCAGTACTTC. This encodes CSARSPIGSLSYNEQYF.

This clonotype was counted ten times or more. The V gene is TRBV5-6, the J gene TRBJ2-5, with 10 bases fitting TRBD2. The CDR3 contains 18 residues. From germline, CDR1 is SGHDT and CDR2 YYEEEE. Losses at the gene ends were 3 bases for V and 0 bases for J; bases not matched to a gene: 11. The CDR3 DNA is TGTGCCAGCAGCTCAACCGGGACTAGCGCTTTGTACCAAGAGACCCAGTACTTC. This codes for CASSSTGTSALYQETQYF.

This clonotype occurred many times. The gene calls are TRBV27 and TRBJ2-3; 7 bases match TRBD2. Germline CDR1 and CDR2: MNHEY and SMNVEV (reference sequence). Unmatched junction bases numbered 8, after V lost 5 bases and J lost 0 bases. CDR3 length equals 16 residues. CDR3 nucleotide sequence: TGTGCCAGCAGTGCCCGACTAGCAGCTAGCACAGATACGCAGTATTTT. Translating it yields CASSARLAASTDTQYF.

This clonotype was picked up many times. The V and J genes are TRBV20-1 and TRBJ2-1, with TRBD1 identical over 8 bases. The CDR3 sequence is 15 residues long. From germline, CDR1 is DFQATT and CDR2 SNEGSKA (reference sequence). The trim removed 3 bases at V and 3 bases at J, leaving 7 bases unmatched. For the CDR3, the DNA is TGCAGTGCTAGTGTCCCGGACAGGGTCTACAATGAGCAGTTCTTC. This gives the protein CSASVPDRVYNEQFF.

With respect to this clonotype: A junction end diverges from the germline sequence, so it may reflect a read error. The J gene is TRBJ2-7, the V gene TRBV20-1; 10 bases fit TRBD2. The V gene's germline CDR1 is DFQATT and CDR2 SNEGSKA (reference sequence). The CDR3 sequence is 14 residues long. CDR3 residues: CSARRRAGGLEQYF. The CDR3 coding sequence is TGCAGTGCTAGAAGACGAGCGGGGGGGCTCGAGCAATACTTC.

The chain joins TRBV29-1 to TRBJ2-1; the D gene is possibly TRBD1 (6 bases). The CDR3 is made up of 14 amino acids. The V gene lost 7 bases and the J gene lost 0 bases, with 13 bases spanning the gap. CDR1 is SQVTM and CDR2 is ANQGSEA in the germline V gene. CDR3 protein: CSANGQSSYNEQFF. In DNA form, the CDR3 reads TGCAGCGCAAATGGACAGAGCTCCTACAATGAGCAGTTCTTC.

The table lists this clonotype with a few counts. The chain employs TRBV7-2 and TRBJ2-5, with 7 bases that match TRBD2. The length of the CDR3 is 13 residues. Trimming at V came to 3 bases and at J to 11 bases, leaving 9 bases not matched to a gene. From germline, CDR1 is SGHTA and CDR2 FQGNSA. Written as DNA, the CDR3 is TGTGCCAGCAGCTTCCCCGGGACTACAGAGCAGTACTTC. This codes for CASSFPGTTEQYF.

This clonotype has ten or more counts. J is TRBJ2-1 and V is TRBV6-6; 13 bases map to TRBD2. This CDR3 has 18 residues. Trimming removed 6 bases from V and 9 bases from J; junction bases left unmatched: 17. CDR1 is MNHNY, CDR2 SVGAGI, per germline (reference sequence). The CDR3 DNA sequence: TGTGCCAGCAGCTCCGCCTATGGACTAGCGGGAGTAGCAAGTGAGCAGTTCTTC. It yields the protein CASSSAYGLAGVASEQFF.

The gene calls are TRBV4-3 and TRBJ2-1, with a tentative D call TRBD2 (7 bases). Germline lookup yields CDR1 LGHNA and CDR2 YSLEER. This CDR3 contains 17 residues. V lost 1 base to trimming and J lost 0 bases, with 13 bases between them. In nucleotides, the CDR3 is TGCGCCAGCAGCCAAGGAAAAGGGGGGGGCTCCTACAATGAGCAGTTCTTC. It encodes CASSQGKGGGSYNEQFF.

The chain couples TRBV14 to TRBJ2-3, with TRBD2 matching over 12 bases. The CDR3 length is 18 residues. Per germline, CDR1 SGHDN and CDR2 FVKESK. The J segment lost 0 bases and the V segment lost 8 bases, leaving 12 bases of the junction unmatched. CDR3 protein: CASGKTLAGGPSTDTQYF. CDR3 in DNA: TGTGCCAGCGGCAAAACCCTAGCGGGGGGGCCTAGCACAGATACGCAGTATTTT.

The J gene is TRBJ2-5, the V gene TRBV4-2; 14 bases are a match to TRBD2. There are 17 residues in the CDR3. CDR1 and CDR2 (germline): LGHNA, YNFKEQ. V trimming: 0 bases; J trimming: 1 base; junction bases outside the gene matches: 1. CDR3 nucleotide sequence: TGTGCCAGCAGCCAAGATGGACTAGCGGGGGGCCAAGAGACCCAGTACTTC. Translation: CASSQDGLAGGQETQYF.

The chain is built from TRBV5-1 and TRBJ1-3; no clear D gene. Trimming removed 4 bases at V and 2 bases at J, with 13 bases between. Germline V gene lookup returns CDR1 SGHRS and CDR2 YFSETQ. The CDR3 contains 15 residues. The CDR3 here is CASSQREGAGNTIYF. Here the CDR3 DNA reads TGCGCCAGCAGCCAGAGGGAGGGAGCTGGAAACACCATATATTTT.

In nucleotides, the CDR3 is TGCAGCGTTTCACAGGGGTTAGGGAATCAGCCCCAGCATTTT. Its protein is CSVSQGLGNQPQHF. The chain joins TRBV29-1 to TRBJ1-5; 7 bases map to TRBD1. V gave up 5 bases and J gave up 4 bases; unmatched junction bases: 8. Germline CDR1 is SQVTM and CDR2 is ANQGSEA. The CDR3 length is 14 residues. The complete variable domain, with remaining parts taken from reference TRBV29-1 and TRBJ1-5, reads SAVISQKPSRDICQRGTSLTIQCQVDSQVTMMFWYRQQPGQSLTLIATANQGSEATYESGFVIDKFPISRPNLTFSTLTVSNMSPEDSSIYLCSVSQGLGNQPQHFGDGTRLSIL.